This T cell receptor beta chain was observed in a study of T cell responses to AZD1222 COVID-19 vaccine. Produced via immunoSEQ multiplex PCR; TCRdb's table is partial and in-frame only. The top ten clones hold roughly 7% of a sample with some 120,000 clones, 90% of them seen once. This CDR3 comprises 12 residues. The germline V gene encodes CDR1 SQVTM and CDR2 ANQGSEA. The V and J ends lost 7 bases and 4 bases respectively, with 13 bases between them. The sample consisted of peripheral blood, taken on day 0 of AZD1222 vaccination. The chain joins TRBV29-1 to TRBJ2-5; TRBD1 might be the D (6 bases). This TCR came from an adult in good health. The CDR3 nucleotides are TGCAGCGCCTCGACAGGAGGAGAGACCCAGTACTTC. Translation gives CSASTGGETQYF.